The rows below give T cell receptor beta chains drawn from one sample of a study of cytomegalovirus exposure and HLA in healthy donors. Libraries were prepared by immunoSEQ multiplex PCR; TCRdb keeps only in-frame clonotypes and omits some of them. Of roughly 200,000 clones in the sample, about 82% are singletons; the top ten hold around 2.3%. Sequencing input: PBMCs. These receptors were collected from a woman aged 50 to 60 in good health and CMV-seronegative. Both conserved end residues are part of each CDR3.

v_gene: TRBV7-9
j_gene: TRBJ2-1
CDR3aa: CASSLQGSVYNEQFF

v_gene: TRBV6-1
j_gene: TRBJ2-7
CDR3aa: CASSVGYEQYF

v_gene: TRBV27
j_gene: TRBJ2-1
CDR3aa: CASMSRARGGYEQFF

v_gene: TRBV7-8
j_gene: TRBJ2-1
CDR3aa: CASIGGGSYNEQFF

v_gene: TRBV6-1
j_gene: TRBJ2-7
CDR3aa: CASGGTGVYEQYF

v_gene: TRBV6-5
j_gene: TRBJ2-3
CDR3aa: CASSPHGSRGDTQYF

v_gene: TRBV28
j_gene: TRBJ1-2
CDR3aa: CASSSESNYGYTF

v_gene: TRBV6-5
j_gene: TRBJ2-7
CDR3aa: CASSYGNSGTYEQYF

v_gene: TRBV6-5
j_gene: TRBJ2-1
CDR3aa: CASSYSTSGGGEQFF

v_gene: TRBV27
j_gene: TRBJ1-5
CDR3aa: CASSTLQGQNQPQHF

v_gene: TRBV11-2
j_gene: TRBJ2-3
CDR3aa: CASRRVSGRPTDTQYF

v_gene: TRBV29-1
j_gene: TRBJ1-2
CDR3aa: CSVGEADGYTF

v_gene: TRBV7-2
j_gene: TRBJ2-1
CDR3aa: CASSSALGYNNEQFF

v_gene: TRBV28
j_gene: TRBJ2-1
CDR3aa: CASSSRLGAGGNNEQFF

v_gene: TRBV6-1
j_gene: TRBJ2-1
CDR3aa: CASSEYSRFF

v_gene: TRBV5-1
j_gene: TRBJ1-2
CDR3aa: CASSWGDRTYGHTF

v_gene: TRBV18
j_gene: TRBJ2-5
CDR3aa: CASSPPQGSSGETQYF

v_gene: TRBV18
j_gene: TRBJ2-7
CDR3aa: CASSPRVTGGYEQYF

v_gene: TRBV6-6
j_gene: TRBJ2-2
CDR3aa: CASSYLDTGELFF

v_gene: TRBV7-3
j_gene: TRBJ2-1
CDR3aa: CASSRRGGTSGYNEQFF

v_gene: TRBV27
j_gene: TRBJ2-3
CDR3aa: CASSYRTGRSTDTQYF